This T cell receptor beta chain was captured in a study of blood T cell repertoires in COVID-19. Study background: COVID-19 samples from acute and convalescent phases originated in the United States, Italy and Spain.

Clones were sequenced by immunoSEQ multiplex PCR, and TCRdb holds only the in-frame ones, with some missing. The sample yields 150,000 to 200,000 clones, roughly 82% seen once. V lost 5 bases and J lost 0; bases outside the gene matches: 4. CDR1 is SGHAT and CDR2 is FQNNGV in the germline V gene. The CDR3 is 15 residues long. Sample: PBMCs or T cells enriched from blood (not recorded which). The receptor's source is a man aged 40-55 years who had recovered from COVID-19. V gene TRBV11-2 combines with J gene TRBJ2-3; 8 bases are a match to TRBD1. DNA of the CDR3: TGTGCCAGCAGCATCCGGACAGGGAGCACAGATACGCAGTATTTT. This sequence encodes CASSIRTGSTDTQYF.